These 14 T cell receptor beta chains were sequenced from one sample in a study of blood T cell repertoires in COVID-19. The repertoire was sequenced with immunoSEQ multiplex PCR; TCRdb's copy has only in-frame clones and lacks some. Of around 140,000 clones listed, more than 70% are singletons. The source material was peripheral blood. The source is a man in his fifties with acute or convalescent COVID-19.

V is TRBV6-5 and J is TRBJ2-5, with 7 positions matching TRBD1. Germline assignment: CDR1 MNHEY and CDR2 SVGAGI. The CDR3 extends over 15 amino acids. After removal of 6 bases from V and 1 base from J, the junction contained 8 bases not matched to a gene. CDR3 DNA sequence: TGTGCCAGCAGAATGACAGGGCTCGGCCAAGAGACCCAGTACTTC. This sequence encodes CASRMTGLGQETQYF.

The V call is TRBV10-3, the J call TRBJ1-1; D is unclear. The V end was cut by 8 bases, the J end by 11 bases, with 18 bases between. CDR1 is ENHRY, CDR2 SYGVKD, per germline. CDR3 length: 12 residues. CDR3 DNA: TGTGCCATCGCAGATCGGGGTAAGGATGCTTTCTTT. Residues: CAIADRGKDAFF.

In its sample, this clone was seen once. V and J are TRBV12-3 or TRBV12-4 and TRBJ2-5; D is unclear. Trimming took off 4 bases at V and 5 bases at J, with 8 bases between the two ends. The CDR3 is made up of 12 amino acids. The CDR3 nucleotides are TGTGCCAGCAGTTCCCCTAGTGAGACCCAGTACTTC. It is translated as CASSSPSETQYF.

The rearrangement joins TRBV2 to TRBJ2-5; 7 nucleotides line up with TRBD1. This CDR3 comprises 13 residues. J lost 7 bases, V lost 6 bases, and 8 bases had no gene match. Germline lookup yields CDR1 SNHLY and CDR2 FYNNEI. The CDR3 sequence is CASRNGQAGTQYF. Written as DNA, the CDR3 is TGTGCCAGCAGAAACGGACAGGCCGGGACCCAGTACTTC.

The chain carries TRBV7-3 and TRBJ2-7, with D perhaps matching TRBD1 (6 bases). The CDR3 is made up of 15 amino acids. Trimming shortened V by 5 bases and J by 4 bases, and 18 bases separated the two germline ends. CDR1 and CDR2 from the germline V gene are SGHTA and FQGTGA. In DNA, the CDR3 is TGTGCCAGCAGCCTTCAAGTGGGGGCGCGTTACGAGCAGTACTTC. It translates to CASSLQVGARYEQYF. The variable domain in full, with the rest retrieved from reference TRBV7-3 and TRBJ2-7, is GAGVSQTPSNKVTEKGKYVELRCDPISGHTALYWYRQSLGQGPEFLIYFQGTGAADDSGLPNDRFFAVRPEGSVSTLKIQRTERGDSAVYLCASSLQVGARYEQYFGPGTRLTVT.

This chain uses TRBV6-1 with TRBJ1-1, with D unresolved. V lost 1 base, J lost 0 bases, and 6 bases lay in between. The CDR3 spans 14 residues. CDR1 is MNHNS and CDR2 is SASEGT in the germline V gene. CDR3 sequence: CASSEGGMNTEAFF. CDR3 coding DNA: TGTGCCAGCAGTGAAGGCGGAATGAACACTGAAGCTTTCTTT.

V and J are TRBV10-1 and TRBJ1-5; TRBD1 matches at 7 bases. Germline V gene lookup returns CDR1 WNHNN and CDR2 SYGVQD (reference sequence). V lost 3 bases and J lost 1; bases outside the gene matches: 6. This CDR3 has 16 residues. The CDR3: CASSDVRQGSNQPQHF. Here the CDR3 DNA reads TGCGCCAGCAGTGATGTGCGACAGGGCAGCAATCAGCCCCAGCATTTT.

The chain joins TRBV7-2 to TRBJ1-5, with 7 bases that match TRBD1. The CDR3 is 16 residues long. Germline loops: CDR1 SGHTA, CDR2 FQGNSA. The ends lost 3 bases at V and 6 bases at J; junction bases unmatched: 11. The chain's CDR3 is CASSFWDSRGRQPQHF. CDR3 sequence (DNA): TGTGCCAGCAGCTTTTGGGACAGTCGGGGTCGTCAGCCCCAGCATTTT.

V gene TRBV2 combines with J gene TRBJ1-1; possibly TRBD1 for D (6 bases). This CDR3 region has 13 residues. V lost 4 bases, J lost 10 bases, and 16 bases lay in between. From germline, CDR1 is SNHLY and CDR2 FYNNEI. CDR3 sequence: CASSGAYRVLAFF. Here the CDR3 DNA reads TGTGCCAGCAGTGGGGCGTACAGGGTCCTAGCTTTCTTT.

The V call is TRBV24-1, the J call TRBJ2-5; 8 bases are a match to TRBD1. Germline values: CDR1 KGHDR, CDR2 SFDVKD. V lost 7 bases, J lost 1 base, and 13 bases stayed unmatched. This CDR3 region has 17 residues. For the CDR3, the DNA is TGTGCCACCAGCCATGTCTTGGCCACAGGGGGCCAAGAGACCCAGTACTTC. Amino acids: CATSHVLATGGQETQYF.

This clone has just one count. The chain combines TRBV5-4 with TRBJ1-2; 7 bases are a match to TRBD1. CDR1 is SGHNT, CDR2 YYREEE, per germline (reference sequence). The CDR3 is 16 residues long. Trimming at V came to 4 bases and at J to 6 bases, leaving 15 bases not matched to a gene. CDR3 coding DNA: TGTGCCAGCAGCCTGAGATTGACAGGGATTGTTGATGGCTACACCTTC. Amino acids: CASSLRLTGIVDGYTF. Complete variable domain (other parts from reference TRBV5-4 and TRBJ1-2): ETGVTQSPTHLIKTRGQQVTLRCSSQSGHNTVSWYQQALGQGPQFIFQYYREEENGRGNFPPRFSGLQFPNYSSELNVNALELDDSALYLCASSLRLTGIVDGYTFGSGTRLTVV.

The genes are TRBV12-3 or TRBV12-4 and TRBJ1-6, with TRBD1 as a possible D gene (6 bases). The CDR3 has 12 residues. The V gene lost 6 bases and the J gene lost 18 bases, with 18 bases spanning the gap. CDR3 residues: CASSRLQGYPHF. The CDR3 nucleotides are TGTGCCAGCAGCCGGCTACAGGGATATCCCCACTTT.

The CDR3 DNA sequence: TGTGCCAGCAGCCTGGGGGCTAGCGGCAGCGTGGAGCAGTTCTTC. It codes for CASSLGASGSVEQFF. The chain has TRBV11-1 and TRBJ2-1; a possible D gene is TRBD2 (7 bases). Germline V gene lookup returns CDR1 SGHAT and CDR2 FQDESV (reference sequence). Trimming shortened V by 5 bases and J by 10 bases, and 21 bases separated the two germline ends. The CDR3 runs 15 residues.

The chain is built from TRBV7-2 and TRBJ2-1; 11 positions match TRBD2. V lost 5 bases, J lost 4 bases, and 4 bases stayed unmatched. CDR3 length equals 15 residues. Germline CDR1 is SGHTA and CDR2 is FQGNSA. This CDR3 is CASSPRTSGYNEQFF. The CDR3 bases are TGTGCCAGCAGCCCTCGGACTAGCGGGTACAATGAGCAGTTCTTC.